This entry is about one T cell receptor (beta chain). This record belongs to a study of T cell changes during pregnancy in multiple sclerosis. The data were produced by immunoSEQ multiplex PCR, yet TCRdb's version contains in-frame clones alone and is incomplete. This sample carries 30,000 or so clones, 89% of them seen once, and the ten largest clones take approximately 0.77%. V lost 3 bases and J lost 0; bases outside the gene matches: 19. This CDR3 has 21 residues. This TCR came from a female donor with multiple sclerosis, enrolled in a pregnancy study. The sample here was CD4+ T cells from peripheral blood mononuclear cells, taken in the second trimester of pregnancy. The chain employs TRBV23-1 and TRBJ1-5; 8 nucleotides match TRBD1. TRBV23-1 is identified as an open reading frame with a role that is uncertain. The CDR3 here is CASSHFRTGMMEDYSNQPQHF. CDR3 in DNA: TGCGCCAGCAGTCATTTCAGGACAGGGATGATGGAAGATTATAGCAATCAGCCCCAGCATTTT.